The 4 T cell receptor beta chains in this list originate from one sample, sequenced in a study of regulatory T cells in long-lasting Graves disease. Regarding time point: newly diagnosed GD, antithyroid drugs for less than 3 months. Isolated PBMC RNA provided the starting material for the TCR library. Relying on iRepertoire HTBI primers and Arm-PCR of CDR3 regions, the team built TCR beta libraries. From the multiplex PCR reads, TCRdb called clonotypes with MiXCR, one entry per CDR3 protein. The sample yields 250,000 to 300,000 distinct CDR3 sequences, 15% to 20% seen once. This same sample was also taken into another study, of T cells in Graves' hyperthyroidism and ophthalmopathy.

The sample in question was peripheral blood mononuclear cells (PBMCs), obtained at new diagnosis, from a patient treated with antithyroid drugs. The receptors derive from a woman aged 25 to 39 with Graves disease.

This clonotype was observed many times. J is TRBJ1-1 and V is TRBV10-3; no clear D gene. The CDR3 runs 14 residues. V shed 3 bases and J shed 1 base, with 9 bases lying between them. Germline V gene lookup returns CDR1 ENHRY and CDR2 SYGVKD. In DNA form, the CDR3 reads TGTGCCATCAGTGATTTGAGGAAGAACACTGAAGCTTTCTTT. Its protein is CAISDLRKNTEAFF.

The chain links TRBV5-1 to TRBJ1-4; D remains unclear. This CDR3 is 16 amino acids long. CDR1 and CDR2 (germline): SGHRS, YFSETQ. Trimming took off 4 bases at V and 6 bases at J, with 19 bases between the two ends. CDR3 in amino acids: CASSLPDGRKDEKLFF. CDR3 nucleotide sequence: TGCGCCAGCAGCCTACCGGACGGTAGGAAGGATGAAAAACTGTTTTTT.

This clonotype was observed a handful of times. CDR3: CASSRYLGGSPNQPQHF. The CDR3 nucleotides read TGTGCCAGCAGTCGGTATCTGGGGGGCAGCCCTAATCAGCCCCAGCATTTT. V is TRBV27 and J is TRBJ1-5, with D tentatively TRBD1 (6 bases). Germline V gene lookup returns CDR1 MNHEY and CDR2 SMNVEV (reference sequence). Trimming cost V 5 bases and J 4 bases, with 21 bases left between them. This CDR3 is built from 17 residues.

Ten or more counts support this clonotype. This chain connects TRBV18 to TRBJ1-1; perhaps TRBD1 as D (5 bases). Germline assignment: CDR1 KGHSH and CDR2 LQKENI. V was cut by 3 bases and J by 0 bases, with 8 bases left in between. The CDR3 loop spans 14 amino acids. For the CDR3, the DNA is TGTGCCAGCTCACCGACAGCCATGAACACTGAAGCTTTCTTT. Its protein product is CASSPTAMNTEAFF.